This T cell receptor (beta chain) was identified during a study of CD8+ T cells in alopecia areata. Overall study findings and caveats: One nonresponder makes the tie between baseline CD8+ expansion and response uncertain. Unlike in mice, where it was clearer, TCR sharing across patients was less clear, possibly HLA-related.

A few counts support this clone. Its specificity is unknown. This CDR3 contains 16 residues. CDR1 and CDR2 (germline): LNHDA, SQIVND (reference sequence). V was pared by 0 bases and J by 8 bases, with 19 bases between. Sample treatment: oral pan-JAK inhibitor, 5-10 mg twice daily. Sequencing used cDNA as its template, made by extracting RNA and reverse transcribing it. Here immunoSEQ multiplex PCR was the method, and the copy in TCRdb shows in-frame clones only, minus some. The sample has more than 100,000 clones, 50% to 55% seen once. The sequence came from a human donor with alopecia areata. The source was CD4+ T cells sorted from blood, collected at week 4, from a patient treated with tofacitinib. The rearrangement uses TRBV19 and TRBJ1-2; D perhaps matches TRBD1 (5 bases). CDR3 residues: CASSIDHGTALRGYTF. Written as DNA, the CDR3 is TGTGCCAGTAGTATAGATCACGGGACTGCCCTTCGAGGCTACACCTTC.